The 7 T cell receptor beta chains reported below all come from one sample, sequenced in a study of blood T cell repertoires in COVID-19. The table came from immunoSEQ multiplex PCR; TCRdb's copy has only in-frame clones and leaves some out. Of 90,000 to 100,000 clones listed, 82% were seen once; the top ten hold 15% to 20%. Sequencing was done on a sample of peripheral blood. The receptors derive from a man older than 75 with acute or convalescent COVID-19.

The chain employs TRBV19 and TRBJ1-5, with a weak D call TRBD1 (5 bases). The CDR3 sequence is 15 residues long. V lost 0 bases to trimming and J lost 4 bases, with 10 bases between them. Germline CDR1 LNHDA, CDR2 SQIVND (reference sequence). The chain's CDR3 is CASSIDSTGNQPQHF. In DNA form, the CDR3 reads TGTGCCAGTAGTATAGATAGTACAGGAAATCAGCCCCAGCATTTT.

V is TRBV18 and J is TRBJ2-6; 7 nucleotides line up with TRBD2. This CDR3 is built from 18 residues. The V and J ends lost 4 bases and 0 bases, in that order; junction bases with no gene match: 9. Germline CDR1 and CDR2: KGHSH and LQKENI. The CDR3, as DNA: TGTGCCAGCTCACTCCATGGGGGGGGAAGCTCTGGGGCCAACGTCCTGACTTTC. It encodes CASSLHGGGSSGANVLTF. Together with reference TRBV18 and TRBJ2-6, the CDR3 gives the full variable domain: NAGVMQNPRHLVRRRGQEARLRCSPMKGHSHVYWYRQLPEEGLKFMVYLQKENIIDESGMPKERFSAEFPKEGPSILRIQQVVRGDSAAYFCASSLHGGGSSGANVLTFGAGSRLTVL.

J is TRBJ2-1 and V is TRBV4-3; tentative D call: TRBD1 (6 bases). The CDR3 runs 16 residues. CDR1 and CDR2 from the germline V gene are LGHNA and YSLEER. V was trimmed by 4 bases and J by 8 bases, leaving 21 bases between them. This chain's CDR3 is CASSPRVQGVGHEQFF. The DNA for the CDR3 is TGCGCCAGCAGCCCCCGGGTACAGGGCGTGGGCCATGAGCAGTTCTTC.

The chain employs TRBV4-3 and TRBJ2-1, with 11 nucleotides matching TRBD2. This CDR3 has 15 amino acids. CDR1 and CDR2 (germline): LGHNA, YSLEER. V gave up 6 bases and J gave up 3 bases; unmatched junction bases: 4. The CDR3 DNA reads TGCGCCAGCAGTTGGGGGACTAGCGGCTACAATGAGCAGTTCTTC. It codes for CASSWGTSGYNEQFF.

This chain links TRBV5-5 with TRBJ2-7; D remains ambiguous. CDR1 and CDR2 from the germline V gene are SGHKS and YYEKEE (reference sequence). This CDR3 comprises 14 residues. The V end lost 0 bases, the J end lost 1 base, and 8 bases lay between the germline ends. CDR3 sequence (DNA): TGTGCCAGCAGCTTGGTTAGCACGTCCTACGAGCAGTACTTC. Translated: CASSLVSTSYEQYF. Full variable domain (outside the CDR3, taken from reference TRBV5-5 and TRBJ2-7): DAGVTQSPTHLIKTRGQQVTLRCSPISGHKSVSWYQQVLGQGPQFIFQYYEKEERGRGNFPDRFSARQFPNYSSELNVNALLLGDSALYLCASSLVSTSYEQYFGPGTRLTVT.

The chain is built from TRBV2 and TRBJ2-7; D not certain. Germline CDR1 SNHLY, CDR2 FYNNEI. V was clipped by 3 bases and J by 6 bases, with 6 bases between them. There are 11 residues in the CDR3. The CDR3 spells CASSDFSEQYF. For the CDR3, the DNA is TGTGCCAGCAGTGACTTCTCCGAGCAGTACTTC. Together with reference TRBV2 and TRBJ2-7, the CDR3 gives the full variable domain: EPEVTQTPSHQVTQMGQEVILRCVPISNHLYFYWYRQILGQKVEFLVSFYNNEISEKSEIFDDQFSVERPDGSNFTLKIRSTKLEDSAMYFCASSDFSEQYFGPGTRLTVT.

In the case of this clone: A junction end diverges from the germline sequence, so it may reflect a read error. V is TRBV28 and J is TRBJ1-1; 10 bases are shared with TRBD1. The CDR3 has 15 amino acids. The V gene's germline CDR1 is MDHEN and CDR2 SYDVKM. In DNA form, the CDR3 reads TGTGCCAGCACAACTTCCGGGACAGGGGTTACTGTAGCTTTCTTT. As protein: CASTTSGTGVTVAFF.